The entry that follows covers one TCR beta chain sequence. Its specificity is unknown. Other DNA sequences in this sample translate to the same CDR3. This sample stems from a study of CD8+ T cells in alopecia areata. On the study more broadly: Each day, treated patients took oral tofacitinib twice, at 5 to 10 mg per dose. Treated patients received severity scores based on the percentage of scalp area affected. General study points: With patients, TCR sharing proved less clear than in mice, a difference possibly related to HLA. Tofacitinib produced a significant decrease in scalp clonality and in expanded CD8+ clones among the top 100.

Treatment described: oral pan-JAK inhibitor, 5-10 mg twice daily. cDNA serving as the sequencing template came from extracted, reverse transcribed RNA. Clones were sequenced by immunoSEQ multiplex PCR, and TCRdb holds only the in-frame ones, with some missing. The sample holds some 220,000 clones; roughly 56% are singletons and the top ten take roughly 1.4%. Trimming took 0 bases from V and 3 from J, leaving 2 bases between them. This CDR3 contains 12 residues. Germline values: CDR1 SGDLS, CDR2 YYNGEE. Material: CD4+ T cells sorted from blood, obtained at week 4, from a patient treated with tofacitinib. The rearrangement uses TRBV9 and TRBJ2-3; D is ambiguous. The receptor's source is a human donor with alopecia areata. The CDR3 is CASSVATDTQYF. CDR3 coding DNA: TGTGCCAGCAGCGTAGCTACAGATACGCAGTATTTT.